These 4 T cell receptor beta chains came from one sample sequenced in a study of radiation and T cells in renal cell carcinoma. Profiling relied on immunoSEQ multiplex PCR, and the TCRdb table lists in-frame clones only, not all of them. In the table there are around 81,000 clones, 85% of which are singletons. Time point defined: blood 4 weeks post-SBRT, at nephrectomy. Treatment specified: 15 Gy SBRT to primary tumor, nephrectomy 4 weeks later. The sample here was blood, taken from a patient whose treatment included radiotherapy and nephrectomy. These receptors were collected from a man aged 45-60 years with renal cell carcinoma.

CDR3: CASSQDRRGGVYEQYF. In nucleotides, the CDR3 is TGCGCCAGCAGCCAAGATCGTAGGGGGGGGGTCTACGAGCAGTACTTC. V is TRBV4-3 and J is TRBJ2-7, with a weak D call TRBD2 (7 bases). This CDR3 is 16 amino acids long. Germline CDR1 reads LGHNA; CDR2 reads YSLEER. Trimming left V 0 bases short and J 3 bases short, with 15 bases between.

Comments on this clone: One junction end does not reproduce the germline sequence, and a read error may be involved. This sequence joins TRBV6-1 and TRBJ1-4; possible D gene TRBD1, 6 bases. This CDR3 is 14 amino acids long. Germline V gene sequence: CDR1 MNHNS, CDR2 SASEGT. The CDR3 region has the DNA TGTGCCAGCAGAGAAGGGGGGCGCGATGAAAAACTGTTTTTT. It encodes CASREGGRDEKLFF.

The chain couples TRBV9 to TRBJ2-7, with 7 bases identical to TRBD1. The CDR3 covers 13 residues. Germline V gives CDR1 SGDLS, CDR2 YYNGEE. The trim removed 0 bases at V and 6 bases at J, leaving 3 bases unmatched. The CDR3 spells CASSVEQGPEQYF. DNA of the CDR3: TGTGCCAGCAGCGTAGAACAGGGGCCCGAGCAGTACTTC.

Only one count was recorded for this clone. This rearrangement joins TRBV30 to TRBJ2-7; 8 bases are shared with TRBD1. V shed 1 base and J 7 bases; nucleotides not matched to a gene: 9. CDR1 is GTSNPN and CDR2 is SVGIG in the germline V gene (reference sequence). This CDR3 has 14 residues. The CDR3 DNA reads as TGTGCCTGGAGTGCGGCAGGGGGCTTCTCAGAGCAGTACTTC. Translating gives CAWSAAGGFSEQYF. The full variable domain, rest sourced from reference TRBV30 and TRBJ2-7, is SQTIHQWPATLVQPVGSPLSLECTVEGTSNPNLYWYRQAAGRGLQLLFYSVGIGQISSEVPQNLSASRPQDRQFILSSKKLLLSDSGFYLCAWSAAGGFSEQYFGPGTRLTVT.